This TCR beta chain was documented in a study of blood T cell repertoires in COVID-19. At the level of the study: Sites in the United States, Italy and Spain provided acute and convalescent COVID-19 samples.

This table comes from immunoSEQ multiplex PCR, and its TCRdb copy is limited to in-frame clones, with some not included. The sample has tens of thousands of clones; 90% are singletons. The V and J ends lost 5 bases and 0 bases respectively, with 4 bases between them. CDR3 length: 12 amino acids. CDR1 and CDR2 (germline): MNHEY, SMNVEV (reference sequence). Sequenced material: peripheral blood. This TCR derives from a woman between 45 and 65 years old in a cohort sampled during active COVID-19. This chain connects TRBV27 to TRBJ1-1; no clear D. Here the CDR3 reads CASSDMNTEAFF. CDR3 nucleotides: TGTGCCAGCAGTGACATGAACACTGAAGCTTTCTTT.